A single sample gave rise to the 25 T cell receptor beta chains below, sequenced in a study of T cell repertoires in cytomegalovirus infection. TCRdb reanalysed the reads using MiXCR and keeps one entry per CDR3 protein. Here the sample spans roughly 90,000 distinct CDR3 sequences, around 28% being singletons. These receptors have no identified antigens. The sequences come from CD8+ T cells from cultured PBMCs, collected from culture after CMV antigen stimulation. The receptors were gathered from a human donor in good health (CMV status not recorded). Some clones in this sample may be carry-over from other donors' samples.

This clonotype has more than one count but fewer than ten. The chain uses TRBV28 and TRBJ1-2; D not resolved. From germline, CDR1 is MDHEN and CDR2 SYDVKM. V was pared by 4 bases and J by 7 bases, with 10 bases between. CDR3 size: 12 residues. For the CDR3, the DNA is TGTGCCAGCAGTTACAGCTCGGCTGGCTACACCTTC. Its protein product is CASSYSSAGYTF.

The CDR3 DNA follows: TGTGCCAGCTCACTCCTACAGGGGGCCTCCTCTGGGGCCAACGTCCTGACTTTC. It translates to CASSLLQGASSGANVLTF. The chain has TRBV18 and TRBJ2-6; 9 bases line up with TRBD1. V gave up 4 bases and J gave up 0 bases; unmatched junction bases: 7. Germline V gene data show CDR1 as KGHSH and CDR2 as LQKENI. The CDR3 consists of 18 residues.

This clonotype has only a few counts. This chain connects TRBV20-1 to TRBJ1-4; 10 bases are a match to TRBD1. This CDR3 spans 14 amino acids. Germline lookup yields CDR1 DFQATT and CDR2 SNEGSKA (reference sequence). The J segment lost 2 bases and the V segment lost 6 bases, leaving 3 bases of the junction unmatched. DNA for the CDR3: TGCAGTGCGCAGACAGGGGGCACTAATGAAAAACTGTTTTTT. Amino acid sequence: CSAQTGGTNEKLFF.

The CDR3 spells CASSLSPGGTYEQYF. The CDR3 DNA is TGTGCCAGCAGCTTATCCCCCGGGGGTACCTACGAGCAGTACTTC. The rearrangement joins TRBV7-6 to TRBJ2-7; possibly TRBD2 for D (6 bases). V shed 2 bases and J shed 2 bases, with 13 bases lying between them. CDR1 is SGHVS and CDR2 is FNYEAQ in the germline V gene. The CDR3 is 15 residues long.

V and J are TRBV7-2 and TRBJ2-4, with D maybe TRBD2 (5 bases). Trimming stripped 0 bases from V and 1 base from J, with 13 bases between. The CDR3 runs 17 residues. Per germline, CDR1 SGHTA and CDR2 FQGNSA. CDR3 amino acids: CASSLARGLRAKNIQYF. In DNA, the CDR3 is TGTGCCAGCAGCTTAGCCCGGGGATTGAGGGCCAAAAACATTCAGTACTTC.

The V gene is TRBV7-9, the J gene TRBJ1-2; 7 bases match TRBD1. This CDR3 is 13 amino acids long. V shed 1 base and J 8 bases; nucleotides not matched to a gene: 4. Germline values: CDR1 SEHNR, CDR2 FQNEAQ (reference sequence). The CDR3 here is CASSLEGAGGYTF. The CDR3 DNA follows: TGTGCCAGCAGCTTAGAGGGGGCCGGAGGCTACACCTTC.

J is TRBJ1-2 and V is TRBV29-1; D gene uncertain. The CDR3 has 12 residues. V gave up 6 bases and J gave up 6 bases, with 14 bases separating them. Germline CDR1 and CDR2: SQVTM and ANQGSEA. CDR3 sequence reads: CSVLTLVDGYTF. The DNA of the CDR3 is TGCAGCGTCCTGACTCTTGTTGATGGCTACACCTTC.

This chain connects TRBV19 to TRBJ1-1; perhaps TRBD1 as D (5 bases). The V and J ends lost 7 bases and 6 bases respectively, with 18 bases between them. This CDR3 region has 14 residues. In germline, CDR1 is LNHDA, CDR2 SQIVND (reference sequence). This chain's CDR3 is CASTKGEGFAEAFF. As DNA, the CDR3 is TGTGCCAGTACCAAGGGTGAGGGGTTCGCTGAAGCTTTCTTT.

The CDR3 sequence: CASNDHSGSTDTQYF. Written as DNA, the CDR3 is TGTGCCAGCAATGACCATAGCGGAAGCACAGATACGCAGTATTTT. The chain carries TRBV6-5 and TRBJ2-3, with D possibly being TRBD2 (6 bases). Germline CDR1 reads MNHEY; CDR2 reads SVGAGI. CDR3 length: 15 residues. V lost 7 bases, J lost 0 bases, and 14 bases lay in between.

The chain joins TRBV7-2 to TRBJ2-3; 7 bases are shared with TRBD1. This CDR3 has 14 residues. CDR1 and CDR2 (germline): SGHTA, FQGNSA. V shed 6 bases, J shed 2 bases, and the junction held 5 bases outside the gene matches. CDR3 in amino acids: CASRPGQFTDTQYF. The DNA for the CDR3 is TGTGCCAGCAGGCCGGGACAGTTCACAGATACGCAGTATTTT.

This clonotype appeared many times. The chain is built from TRBV7-2 and TRBJ2-2; no firm D call. Germline V gene data show CDR1 as SGHTA and CDR2 as FQGNSA. CDR3 length: 13 amino acids. V was shortened by 4 bases and J by 6 bases, with 9 bases between the two germline ends. The CDR3 DNA is TGTGCCAGCAGCTCATTTTCCGCCGGGGAGCTGTTTTTT. Protein product: CASSSFSAGELFF. Drawing the rest from reference TRBV7-2 and TRBJ2-2, the complete variable domain is GAGVSQSPSNKVTEKGKDVELRCDPISGHTALYWYRQSLGQGLEFLIYFQGNSAPDKSGLPSDRFSAERTGGSVSTLTIQRTQQEDSAVYLCASSSFSAGELFFGEGSRLTVL.

This clonotype was detected only once. This chain joins TRBV27 and TRBJ1-5, with D unresolved. The CDR3 extends over 12 amino acids. The V end was cut by 3 bases, the J end by 5 bases, with 5 bases between. Per germline, CDR1 MNHEY and CDR2 SMNVEV (reference sequence). The CDR3 DNA is TGTGCCAGCAGTTTGCCCGATCAGCCCCAGCATTTT. This gives the protein CASSLPDQPQHF.

The V gene is TRBV10-3, the J gene TRBJ2-3, with 13 bases that match TRBD2. The J segment lost 6 bases and the V segment lost 6 bases, leaving 9 bases of the junction unmatched. CDR3 length: 16 residues. Germline lookup yields CDR1 ENHRY and CDR2 SYGVKD. CDR3 nucleotide sequence: TGTGCCATCAGCTCAGGGACTAGCGGGGCGGGGGATACGCAGTATTTT. This translates into CAISSGTSGAGDTQYF.

The J gene is TRBJ1-2, the V gene TRBV2, with a possible D match to TRBD1 (5 bases). The CDR3 totals 16 residues. Germline V lookup: CDR1 SNHLY, CDR2 FYNNEI. Between the trimmed V and J ends, which lost 6 bases and 3 bases, there was a span of 20 bases. In DNA, the CDR3 is TGTGCCAGCAGCCAATACCTTAGCGACAGCGACTATGGCTACACCTTC. This translates into CASSQYLSDSDYGYTF.

This clonotype was observed once. The chain has TRBV19 and TRBJ1-5; D might be TRBD1 (5 bases). The CDR3 runs to 16 residues. The germline CDR1 and CDR2 sequences are LNHDA and SQIVND (reference sequence). The V and J ends lost 3 bases and 0 bases respectively, with 12 bases between them. This CDR3 reads CASSIGAPYSNQPQHF. The CDR3 DNA sequence: TGTGCCAGTAGTATTGGGGCACCCTATAGCAATCAGCCCCAGCATTTT. The complete variable domain, with remaining parts taken from reference TRBV19 and TRBJ1-5, reads DGGITQSPKYLFRKEGQNVTLSCEQNLNHDAMYWYRQDPGQGLRLIYYSQIVNDFQKGDIAEGYSVSREKKESFPLTVTSAQKNPTAFYLCASSIGAPYSNQPQHFGDGTRLSIL.

The chain joins TRBV19 to TRBJ1-1; 7 positions match TRBD1. There are 14 residues in the CDR3. The germline gives CDR1 LNHDA, CDR2 SQIVND (reference sequence). V shed 3 bases and J 1 base; nucleotides not matched to a gene: 2. The CDR3 bases are TGTGCCAGTAGTATTCGGACAGGGAACACTGAAGCTTTCTTT. This translates into CASSIRTGNTEAFF.

The chain is built from TRBV20-1 and TRBJ2-7, with D maybe TRBD2 (5 bases). V was cut by 0 bases and J by 5 bases, with 14 bases left in between. The CDR3 covers 14 residues. Germline V CDR1 and CDR2: DFQATT, SNEGSKA (reference sequence). The CDR3, as DNA: TGCAGTGCTAGAGATATGGGAGTATCCCACGAGCAGTACTTC. This encodes CSARDMGVSHEQYF.

This clonotype came up many times. The chain has TRBV6-6 and TRBJ2-4, with 9 bases matching TRBD1. CDR1 is MNHNY and CDR2 is SVGAGI in the germline V gene (reference sequence). V lost 2 bases to trimming and J lost 4 bases; unmatched junction nucleotides: 6. CDR3 size: 16 residues. CDR3 bases: TGTGCCAGCAGTTACCCTTTGGACAGGGGAAAAAACATTCAGTACTTC. The encoded protein is CASSYPLDRGKNIQYF.

This clonotype was counted only a few times. This rearrangement joins TRBV27 to TRBJ1-2, with 9 nucleotides matching TRBD1. Germline CDR1 is MNHEY and CDR2 is SMNVEV (reference sequence). After removal of 5 bases from V and 5 bases from J, the junction contained 12 bases not matched to a gene. The CDR3 has 16 residues. CDR3 sequence (DNA): TGTGCCAGCAGTCCGCGGACAGGGGAGTACCGGTATGGCTACACCTTC. It translates to CASSPRTGEYRYGYTF.

J is TRBJ2-1 and V is TRBV12-5; TRBD2 matches at 13 bases. The V and J ends lost 1 base and 8 bases, in that order; junction bases with no gene match: 11. The CDR3 is 18 amino acids. CDR1 is LGHNT and CDR2 is FRNRAP in the germline V gene. CDR3 residues: CASGLDPLLAGGRDEQFF. DNA of the CDR3: TGTGCTAGTGGTTTGGATCCCCTACTAGCGGGGGGGAGGGATGAGCAGTTCTTC.

The J gene is TRBJ1-4, the V gene TRBV19; D uncertain. Germline-derived CDR1 and CDR2 are LNHDA and SQIVND (reference sequence). Deletions cut 7 bases from V and 0 bases from J, with 15 bases between. The length of the CDR3 is 16 residues. CDR3 region: CASTVGRLATNEKLFF. CDR3 bases: TGTGCCAGTACCGTGGGCCGGCTTGCAACTAATGAAAAACTGTTTTTT.

The CDR3 DNA reads TGTGCCAGCTCACCAGGGTCGGCGGGACTCTCAAACTATGGCTACACCTTC. As protein: CASSPGSAGLSNYGYTF. This chain uses TRBV18 with TRBJ1-2; TRBD1 might be the D (5 bases). Deletions cut 2 bases from V and 2 bases from J, with 18 bases between. The CDR3 extends over 17 amino acids. CDR1 is KGHSH and CDR2 is LQKENI in the germline V gene.

The CDR3 spells CASSLAATKTEAFF. The CDR3 DNA follows: TGTGCCAGCAGCTTAGCTGCGACAAAGACGGAAGCTTTCTTT. The J gene is TRBJ1-1, the V gene TRBV7-2; D unresolved. Per germline, CDR1 SGHTA and CDR2 FQGNSA. V was trimmed by 0 bases and J by 8 bases, leaving 13 bases between them. The CDR3 sequence is 14 residues long.

This clonotype was detected many times. V usage is TRBV10-3 and J usage is TRBJ2-1, with TRBD2 matching 11 bases. The length of the CDR3 is 15 residues. CDR1 ENHRY and CDR2 SYGVKD come from the germline V gene. The V and J ends lost 5 bases and 5 bases, in that order; junction bases with no gene match: 5. This CDR3 is CAISTSGGLNNEQFF. CDR3 nucleotides: TGTGCCATCAGTACTAGCGGGGGCCTTAACAATGAGCAGTTCTTC.

This clonotype was detected many times. The chain joins TRBV12-3 or TRBV12-4 to TRBJ1-1; D not resolved. The CDR3 is 11 amino acids. The V end was cut by 1 base, the J end by 10 bases, with 7 bases between. CDR3 DNA sequence: TGTGCCAGCAGTTTAGGAGAATTAGCTTTCTTT. Protein: CASSLGELAFF.